The 26 T cell receptor beta chains in this list originate from one sample, sequenced in a study of Ad26.COV2.S vaccination and SARS-CoV-2 variants. The treatment was: around 19 received Ad26.COV2.S at low or high dose, single or two shots; 5 received placebo; per-sample allocation not given. Samples came from day 63 after the first vaccine or placebo injection. Clones were sequenced by immunoSEQ multiplex PCR, and TCRdb holds only the in-frame ones, with some missing. Of about 350,000 clones listed, 80% to 90% are singletons. Sequenced here: peripheral blood, sampled in a trial of Ad26.COV2.S vaccine versus placebo. The source of these receptors is a person aged 18-65 years who received the Ad26.COV2.S COVID-19 vaccine or a placebo.

Only a few counts were recorded for this clone. The chain recombines TRBV28 with TRBJ1-6, with TRBD1 matching over 7 bases. In germline, CDR1 is MDHEN, CDR2 SYDVKM. The CDR3 has 14 residues. Trimming at V came to 6 bases and at J to 7 bases, leaving 6 bases not matched to a gene. This CDR3 is CASRVTGRNSPLHF. The CDR3 DNA follows: TGTGCCAGCAGGGTGACAGGGCGAAATTCACCCCTCCACTTT.

DNA of the CDR3: TGTGCCAGCTCACCGGGCGGCGGAAGCTCTGGGGCCAACGTCCTGACTTTC. As protein: CASSPGGGSSGANVLTF. V is TRBV18 and J is TRBJ2-6, with unresolved D. CDR3 length equals 17 residues. Germline-derived CDR1 and CDR2 are KGHSH and LQKENI. V shed 3 bases and J shed 0 bases, with 12 bases lying between them.

This chain connects TRBV7-3 to TRBJ1-1; D unclear. CDR1 is SGHTA and CDR2 is FQGTGA in the germline V gene. This CDR3 is built from 13 residues. V was cut by 0 bases and J by 2 bases, with 4 bases left in between. CDR3 coding DNA: TGTGCCAGCAGCTTAACTACCAACACTGAAGCTTTCTTT. This translates into CASSLTTNTEAFF.

The rearrangement joins TRBV7-9 to TRBJ2-2; 8 positions agree with TRBD1. Germline lookup yields CDR1 SEHNR and CDR2 FQNEAQ (reference sequence). J lost 2 bases, V lost 0 bases, and 11 bases had no gene match. CDR3 length: 19 amino acids. The CDR3 region has the DNA TGTGCCAGCAGCTTAGCTTATTCCCGTGGACAGGGAAACACCGGGGAGCTGTTTTTT. Its translation: CASSLAYSRGQGNTGELFF.

The chain has TRBV4-1 and TRBJ2-7, with 10 nucleotides matching TRBD1. J was trimmed by 7 bases and V by 1 base; bases with no gene match: 7. In germline, CDR1 is MGHRA, CDR2 YSYEKL. This CDR3 spans 15 amino acids. CDR3 DNA: TGCGCCAGCAGCCAAGTGGGGACAGGGGCTTGGGAGCAGTACTTC. Its protein is CASSQVGTGAWEQYF.

A remark on this clone: The same CDR3 arises from other DNA sequences in this sample as well. The rearrangement uses TRBV4-1 and TRBJ2-5; D not certain. V lost 0 bases, J lost 4 bases, and 3 bases lay in between. The CDR3 consists of 12 residues. Germline CDR1 is MGHRA and CDR2 is YSYEKL. CDR3 sequence reads: CASSQDLETQYF. CDR3 sequence (DNA): TGCGCCAGCAGCCAAGACTTAGAGACCCAGTACTTC.

The rearrangement joins TRBV6-5 to TRBJ1-1; D is possibly TRBD1 (5 bases). Germline assignment: CDR1 MNHEY and CDR2 SVGAGI. This CDR3 has 13 amino acids. Trimming cost V 5 bases and J 3 bases, with 10 bases left between them. The chain's CDR3 is CASSRGRDTEAFF. The DNA for the CDR3 is TGTGCCAGCAGTAGGGGAAGGGACACTGAAGCTTTCTTT.

In its sample, this clone was seen a few times. The chain combines TRBV2 with TRBJ2-2, with D possibly matching TRBD1 (5 bases). Trimming took off 5 bases at V and 2 bases at J, with 12 bases between the two ends. The CDR3 covers 15 residues. CDR1 is SNHLY and CDR2 is FYNNEI in the germline V gene. This chain's CDR3 is CASSQGFPNTGELFF. The CDR3 DNA follows: TGTGCCAGCAGTCAGGGCTTTCCCAACACCGGGGAGCTGTTTTTT.

The chain recombines TRBV7-8 with TRBJ1-1, with D unclear. CDR1 is SGHVS and CDR2 is FQNEAQ in the germline V gene. The ends were cut back, 3 bases at V and 3 bases at J, with 5 bases in the middle. This CDR3 has 12 residues. The CDR3 DNA follows: TGTGCCAGCAGCTTCGGTCACACTGAAGCTTTCTTT. It encodes CASSFGHTEAFF.

The chain joins TRBV29-1 to TRBJ1-3, with 8 bases fitting TRBD1. Germline-derived CDR1 and CDR2 are SQVTM and ANQGSEA. The CDR3 totals 15 residues. The junction had 3 bases not matched to a gene; V was cut back by 2 bases and J by 0 bases. The CDR3 DNA is TGCAGCGTTGAACGGACAGGGCCCTCTGGAAACACCATATATTTT. This gives the protein CSVERTGPSGNTIYF.

The V call is TRBV4-1, the J call TRBJ2-1; TRBD2 agrees at 8 bases. The J segment lost 2 bases and the V segment lost 6 bases, leaving 9 bases of the junction unmatched. This CDR3 is built from 16 residues. Per germline, CDR1 MGHRA and CDR2 YSYEKL. As DNA, the CDR3 is TGCGCCAGCAGAGCTCTAGCGGGCAAGCCCTACAATGAGCAGTTCTTC. Its translation: CASRALAGKPYNEQFF.

This chain links TRBV2 with TRBJ1-1, with a weak D call TRBD1 (6 bases). This CDR3 is 13 amino acids long. Germline V lookup: CDR1 SNHLY, CDR2 FYNNEI. The V and J ends lost 5 bases and 1 base respectively, with 8 bases between them. CDR3 amino acids: CASSQDRNTEAFF. In nucleotides, the CDR3 is TGTGCCAGCAGTCAGGACAGGAACACTGAAGCTTTCTTT.

The chain is built from TRBV3-1 (or the pseudogene TRBV3-2) and TRBJ2-7; TRBD1 agrees at 8 bases. Germline CDR1 reads LGHDT; CDR2 reads YNNKEL (reference sequence). V shed 2 bases, J shed 3 bases, and the junction held 3 bases outside the gene matches. The CDR3 has 14 residues. The CDR3 region has the DNA TGTGCCAGCAGCCAATTCACAGGGGGCTACGAGCAGTACTTC. Translated: CASSQFTGGYEQYF.

This chain connects TRBV5-5 to TRBJ1-6; a weak D match, TRBD1 (6 bases). In germline, CDR1 is SGHKS, CDR2 YYEKEE (reference sequence). V was pared by 4 bases and J by 6 bases, with 17 bases between. The CDR3 length is 16 residues. CDR3 coding DNA: TGTGCCAGCAGCCCAGACTCAGGGGCCCCTAATTCACCCCTCCACTTT. It codes for CASSPDSGAPNSPLHF.

This chain uses TRBV19 with TRBJ1-5; 11 bases fit TRBD1. J was trimmed by 5 bases and V by 4 bases; bases with no gene match: 4. Germline CDR1 LNHDA, CDR2 SQIVND (reference sequence). The CDR3 runs to 15 residues. This CDR3 is CASSRGQGGDQPQHF. DNA of the CDR3: TGTGCCAGTAGTAGGGGACAGGGGGGCGATCAGCCCCAGCATTTT.

In its sample, this clone was seen once. The chain couples TRBV7-8 to TRBJ2-2, with D unresolved. V was cut by 0 bases and J by 1 base, with 15 bases left in between. CDR1 SGHVS and CDR2 FQNEAQ come from the germline V gene. The CDR3 is 18 residues long. This chain's CDR3 is CASSLAWASHVNTGELFF. CDR3 DNA sequence: TGTGCCAGCAGCTTAGCGTGGGCAAGCCATGTGAACACCGGGGAGCTGTTTTTT.

The chain employs TRBV12-3 or TRBV12-4 and TRBJ2-1; D possibly matches TRBD1 or TRBD2 (6 bases each). Trimming removed 6 bases at V and 7 bases at J, with 13 bases between. This CDR3 is built from 13 residues. The CDR3: CASRQGGGNEQFF. The CDR3 nucleotides are TGTGCCAGCAGACAGGGAGGAGGGAATGAGCAGTTCTTC.

This sequence joins TRBV6-5 and TRBJ1-2; D is ambiguous. V was trimmed by 0 bases and J by 6 bases, leaving 14 bases between them. Germline lookup yields CDR1 MNHEY and CDR2 SVGAGI. There are 15 residues in the CDR3. The CDR3 loop reads CASSYSGQSKNGYTF. As DNA, the CDR3 is TGTGCCAGCAGTTACTCCGGGCAGTCTAAGAATGGCTACACCTTC.

The rearrangement joins TRBV28 to TRBJ2-1; TRBD2 matches at 14 bases. The germline V gene encodes CDR1 MDHEN and CDR2 SYDVKM. The V segment lost 5 bases and the J segment 8 bases; nucleotides outside the gene matches: 5. The CDR3 contains 15 residues. The CDR3 DNA reads as TGTGCCAGCAGTCCCGGGACTAGCGGGAGCGATGAGCAGTTCTTC. Protein: CASSPGTSGSDEQFF.

This rearrangement joins TRBV5-1 to TRBJ2-1, with D maybe TRBD1 (7 bases). V was shortened by 6 bases and J by 9 bases, with 19 bases between the two germline ends. Germline CDR1 reads SGHRS; CDR2 reads YFSETQ. CDR3 size: 14 residues. The CDR3 loop is CASKEGQGVGEQFF. In DNA, the CDR3 is TGCGCCAGCAAGGAGGGGCAGGGGGTGGGTGAGCAGTTCTTC. Full variable domain (remainder filled in from reference TRBV5-1 and TRBJ2-1): KAGVTQTPRYLIKTRGQQVTLSCSPISGHRSVSWYQQTPGQGLQFLFEYFSETQRNKGNFPGRFSGRQFSNSRSEMNVSTLELGDSALYLCASKEGQGVGEQFFGPGTRLTVL.

The V gene is TRBV27, the J gene TRBJ1-6; D is perhaps TRBD1 (6 bases). CDR3 length: 16 amino acids. From germline, CDR1 is MNHEY and CDR2 SMNVEV (reference sequence). V was pared by 6 bases and J by 9 bases, with 21 bases between. The CDR3 DNA reads TGTGCCAGCAGACCTAAAGTGGCGCAGGGGAGTTCACCCCTCCACTTT. Its translation is CASRPKVAQGSSPLHF.

This sequence joins TRBV7-9 and TRBJ2-2; D may be TRBD2 (6 bases). Germline V gene sequence: CDR1 SEHNR, CDR2 FQNEAQ (reference sequence). The CDR3 length is 16 residues. V gave up 8 bases and J gave up 1 base, with 17 bases separating them. As DNA, the CDR3 is TGTGCCAGCCCTTGGGCCGGAGGGAGGAACACCGGGGAGCTGTTTTTT. It is translated as CASPWAGGRNTGELFF.

V usage is TRBV6-2 or TRBV6-3 and J usage is TRBJ1-5; D gene ambiguous. There are 14 residues in the CDR3. CDR1 MNHEY and CDR2 SVGEGT come from the germline V gene. Trimming removed 2 bases from V and 5 bases from J, with 10 bases in between. The CDR3 nucleotides read TGTGCCAGCAGTTACCTCTCCTCGGATCAGCCCCAGCATTTT. This encodes CASSYLSSDQPQHF.

This sequence joins TRBV19 and TRBJ1-6; D is unclear. CDR3 length equals 14 residues. From germline, CDR1 is LNHDA and CDR2 SQIVND (reference sequence). Trimming removed 5 bases from V and 8 bases from J, with 13 bases in between. CDR3 DNA sequence: TGTGCCAGTAGTCACGGGATAACCTATTCACCCCTCCACTTT. Translating it yields CASSHGITYSPLHF.

The table lists this clone with a few counts. V and J are TRBV2 and TRBJ1-4; D is ambiguous. Between the trimmed V and J ends, which lost 6 bases and 6 bases, there was a span of 11 bases. The CDR3 is made up of 13 amino acids. Germline CDR1 SNHLY, CDR2 FYNNEI. DNA for the CDR3: TGTGCCAGCAGATTAAGGCGTGATGAAAAACTGTTTTTT. This translates into CASRLRRDEKLFF.

Only one count was recorded for this clone. This chain uses TRBV12-3 or TRBV12-4 with TRBJ2-1; D is ambiguous. The CDR3 runs 12 residues. V lost 4 bases to trimming and J lost 16 bases, with 17 bases between them. The CDR3 DNA follows: TGTGCCAGCAGTTCACCCGGGTACGGCGGATTCTTC. This encodes CASSSPGYGGFF.